This T cell receptor (beta chain) was sequenced during a study of early T cells in non-severe SARS-CoV-2 infection. Study-wide background: Sequenced material consisted of bulk RNA (from unsorted whole blood), and chains were unpaired.

Unique molecular identifier tags were affixed to discrete cDNA molecules. TCRdb ran MiXCR on the 5' RACE reads and lists one entry per CDR3 protein. The sample records approximately 20,000 distinct CDR3 sequences, approximately 6.1% being singletons. Concerning this clonotype itself: Its antigen is still unknown.

General study results and limits: The matching step, a VDJdb search, favored anti-spike CD8 responses and missed private and CD4 specificities.

What was sequenced was whole blood. The sequence came from an adult who was a healthcare worker with PCR-confirmed SARS-CoV-2 infection or an uninfected control (not recorded which).

The CDR3 DNA follows: TGTGCCAGCAGTTTATTGTCCGGGACACCCGAAAAACTGTTTTTT. This codes for CASSLLSGTPEKLFF. V usage is TRBV27 and J usage is TRBJ1-4; weak D call: TRBD1 (6 bases). The CDR3 totals 15 residues. Trimming left V 1 base short and J 8 bases short, with 14 bases between. Germline lookup yields CDR1 MNHEY and CDR2 SMNVEV (reference sequence).